This TCR beta chain comes out of a study of blood T cell repertoires in COVID-19. Across the whole study: The samples span acute and convalescent COVID-19 from the United States, Italy and Spain. The cDNA or gDNA used as material had been derived from T cells, B-cell-depleted T cells, or PBMCs.

As handled by the study authors: Counts of nucleated cells, estimated from reference gene primer amplification, were obtained. Repertoires were generated with immunoSEQ multiplex PCR, while TCRdb's copy carries only in-frame clones and drops some. The DNA was the basis for D and trimming; V, J and clone size are from that table. The sample yields some 670,000 clones, more than 80% seen once. This CDR3 region has 14 residues. The V gene end was trimmed by 5 bases and the J gene end by 10 bases; junction bases not matched to a gene: 12. In germline, CDR1 is SGHAT, CDR2 FQNNGV. Sequencing was carried out using peripheral blood. The chain couples TRBV11-2 to TRBJ1-1, with 8 positions matching TRBD1. This sequence was found in a woman aged 18-30 years with acute or convalescent COVID-19. The CDR3 spells CASSPLTRGRRAFF. CDR3 nucleotides: TGTGCCAGCAGCCCCTTGACCAGGGGGCGGAGAGCTTTCTTT.